What follows are 10 T cell receptor beta chains derived from one specimen sequenced in a study of OX40 agonist ivuxolimab in advanced cancers. Assay: immunoSEQ multiplex PCR; the TCRdb copy retains only in-frame clones and omits some. The data hold tens of thousands of clones, with over 70% observed a single time. The material sequenced was CD4+ or CD8+ T cells sorted from blood, taken in a trial of the OX40 agonist ivuxolimab. Every receptor here comes from an adult with an advanced solid tumor such as melanoma, head and neck, liver or kidney cancer.

This clone was recorded once. The chain recombines TRBV5-1 with TRBJ2-2, with D maybe TRBD1 (6 bases). The CDR3 has 14 residues. V lost 2 bases and J lost 4, with 9 bases in between. CDR1 and CDR2 from the germline V gene are SGHRS and YFSETQ. The CDR3 coding sequence is TGCGCCAGCAGCTTAACAGGGCTCACCGGGGAGCTGTTTTTT. Translation gives CASSLTGLTGELFF. The full variable domain, in which reference TRBV5-1 and TRBJ2-2 provide the parts outside the CDR3, is KAGVTQTPRYLIKTRGQQVTLSCSPISGHRSVSWYQQTPGQGLQFLFEYFSETQRNKGNFPGRFSGRQFSNSRSEMNVSTLELGDSALYLCASSLTGLTGELFFGEGSRLTVL.

V usage is TRBV4-2 and J usage is TRBJ2-1; D perhaps matches TRBD2 (5 bases). The germline CDR1 and CDR2 sequences are LGHNA and YNFKEQ. The CDR3 runs to 12 residues. Trimming pared 0 bases from V and 10 bases from J, leaving 7 bases between. CDR3 loop: CASSQDRREQFF. The CDR3 nucleotides are TGTGCCAGCAGCCAAGATAGGAGGGAGCAGTTCTTC.

As regards this clone: The junction departs from germline at one end; a sequencing error may be responsible. V usage is TRBV30 and J usage is TRBJ1-6, with D maybe TRBD1 (5 bases). The CDR3 has 15 residues. Germline V gene data show CDR1 as GTSNPN and CDR2 as SVGIG (reference sequence). The CDR3: CAWAGTLRANSRLHF. The CDR3 DNA follows: TGTGCCTGGGCCGGGACTCTCCGCGCGAATTCACGCCTCCACTTT.

The chain carries TRBV19 and TRBJ1-2; the match to TRBD1 covers 9 bases. Germline-derived CDR1 and CDR2 are LNHDA and SQIVND (reference sequence). The CDR3 covers 16 residues. Unmatched junction bases numbered 13, after V lost 7 bases and J lost 4 bases. The CDR3 DNA follows: TGTGCCAGTACCTCCGGGACAGGGACCCCTTTCTATGGCTACACCTTC. Protein sequence: CASTSGTGTPFYGYTF.

Here the CDR3 reads CARSWTGIFYEQYF. For the CDR3, the DNA is TGTGCCAGAAGCTGGACGGGAATATTCTACGAGCAGTACTTC. J is TRBJ2-7 and V is TRBV5-3; D is possibly TRBD2 (5 bases). TRBV5-3 is flagged as an ORF with uncertain function. The CDR3 runs 14 residues. The V and J ends lost 3 bases and 3 bases respectively, with 13 bases between them.

This clone has only one observation. This chain links TRBV6-6 with TRBJ1-1; 7 positions agree with TRBD1. Germline V gives CDR1 MNHNY, CDR2 SVGAGI (reference sequence). Trimming at V came to 5 bases and at J to 7 bases, leaving 10 bases not matched to a gene. The CDR3 runs to 14 residues. CDR3 bases: TGTGCCAGCAGTCACTTCCCGGGACAGTATGAAGCTTTCTTT. Its translation is CASSHFPGQYEAFF.

The chain carries TRBV28 and TRBJ2-7, with D possibly being TRBD1 or TRBD2 (6 bases each). Germline V gene lookup returns CDR1 MDHEN and CDR2 SYDVKM. V lost 8 bases and J lost 5, with 31 bases in between. This CDR3 is built from 18 residues. The CDR3 DNA follows: TGTGCCAGCGGCCGGGACATATCATCAGGAGGGCTGATCGACGAGCAGTACTTC. It codes for CASGRDISSGGLIDEQYF.

The genes are TRBV5-5 and TRBJ1-1; no firm D call. The V and J ends lost 4 bases and 4 bases respectively, with 14 bases between them. The CDR3 loop spans 14 amino acids. Germline assignment: CDR1 SGHKS and CDR2 YYEKEE (reference sequence). CDR3 sequence reads: CASSDDGGPTEAFF. The CDR3 DNA is TGTGCCAGCAGCGACGACGGAGGGCCCACTGAAGCTTTCTTT.

A single count supports this clone. V and J are TRBV4-1 and TRBJ1-3; possible D gene TRBD1, 5 bases. Deletions cut 4 bases from V and 0 bases from J, with 13 bases between. The CDR3 covers 16 residues. Germline V CDR1 and CDR2: MGHRA, YSYEKL. DNA of the CDR3: TGCGCCAGCAGCCTTGGGGGGACTAGCTCTGGAAACACCATATATTTT. Translation: CASSLGGTSSGNTIYF.

The genes are TRBV7-8 and TRBJ1-5; 7 positions agree with TRBD1. The CDR3 is made up of 13 amino acids. Germline CDR1 SGHVS, CDR2 FQNEAQ. V was clipped by 5 bases and J by 5 bases; unmatched bases: 3. The CDR3 sequence is CASSLDRDQPQHF. The CDR3 DNA reads TGTGCCAGCAGCCTTGACAGGGATCAGCCCCAGCATTTT.